This T cell receptor (beta chain) was documented in a study of graft-versus-host responses after intestinal transplantation. About the research overall: Those transplanted obtained multivisceral, liver-intestinal, or isolated intestinal grafts.

The method was immunoSEQ multiplex PCR; TCRdb's version includes in-frame clones alone and lacks a portion of them. The sample shows about 71,000 clones, 80% to 95% of them seen only once. The study's findings and limits: Individuals who had graft-donor T cell macrochimerism had allografts that showed high graft-versus-host to host-versus-graft clonal ratios. Researchers found GvH clones in recipient marrow, and some showed up first in ileum or blood. Early post-transplant HvG declines tracked with peak circulating GvH clone levels.

V was pared by 8 bases and J by 1 base, with 17 bases between. The CDR3 spans 15 residues. The germline V gene has CDR1 SGHVS and CDR2 FQNEAQ. As concerns this clone: Its antigen is not identified.

Sample: unstimulated CD8+ T cells sorted from spleen or lymph node cells, taken before intestinal transplant. The chain recombines TRBV7-8 with TRBJ1-2; D is perhaps TRBD1 (5 bases). This clonotype was obtained from a human donor who received an intestinal transplant. Here the CDR3 DNA reads TGTGCCAGCTCGATTTCGACAGATTTTAACTATGGCTACACCTTC. Protein product: CASSISTDFNYGYTF.